The entry that follows covers one TCR beta chain sequence. Its recognized antigen is unknown. One base away there is no much larger clone; base qualities are not given. Libraries were made using the immunoSEQ multiplex PCR assay. The clones in this table, taken by TCRdb from immuneACCESS, are in-frame only. Not every clone is retained; where verified, under half of the shortfall comes from an unresolved V gene, and the cause of the rest is unknown. Present in this sample are approximately 79,000 clones, 95% to 98% of which were seen just once. Approximately 0.3% of the sample is in the top ten clones. As encoded in the germline V gene, CDR1 is SQVTM while CDR2 is ANQGSEA. The CDR3 starts with the cysteine, ends with the phenylalanine, and has 13 residues. Only the CDR3 DNA stays, 39 bases, in frame from base 1. Here V drops 6 bases and J drops 0 bases, and the junction holds 4 bases not matched to any gene.

The sample belongs to a study of technical replicates of blood from a handful of donors (TCRdb year 2017). The sample consisted of T cells isolated from PBMCs. The clonotype comes from a human donor in good health. The sequence links TRBV29-1 to TRBJ2-5; TRBD1 matches 7 bases in the middle. The nucleotide sequence reads as follows: TGCAGCGTCGCTGGGACAGACCAAGAGACCCAGTACTTC. It is translated as CSVAGTDQETQYF.